Below are 9 T cell receptor beta chains sequenced from a single sample in a study of shared clonotypes between healthy human individuals. Assay used: immunoSEQ multiplex PCR; TCRdb lists only in-frame clones, some missing. Of some 2,100,000 clones detected, around 95% appear once; the ten largest clones hold 0.13%. The sequenced sample consisted of naive CD4+ T cells sorted from blood. Noted subset: CD45RA+ positively selected. These receptors came from a man younger than 30 in good health.

The rearrangement links TRBV5-1 to TRBJ2-3; perhaps TRBD2 as D (5 bases). Germline loops: CDR1 SGHRS, CDR2 YFSETQ. The CDR3 is 15 residues long. V shed 4 bases and J shed 4 bases, with 16 bases lying between them. CDR3 in amino acids: CASSPGLTPADTQYF. The CDR3 DNA follows: TGCGCCAGCAGCCCGGGATTAACCCCGGCAGATACGCAGTATTTT.

In regard to this clone: This same CDR3 is encoded by further DNA sequences in the sample. The J gene is TRBJ2-3, the V gene TRBV6-5; 10 positions agree with TRBD2. The CDR3 spans 15 residues. J gave up 1 base and V 5 bases, and 3 bases lay outside the gene matches. CDR1 is MNHEY and CDR2 is SVGAGI in the germline V gene. DNA of the CDR3: TGTGCCAGCAGTCCTAGCGGGGGACGCACAGATACGCAGTATTTT. Its translation is CASSPSGGRTDTQYF.

In this sample, this clone turned up once. The chain uses TRBV6-5 and TRBJ2-7; no clear D gene. The ends were cut back, 0 bases at V and 0 bases at J, with 12 bases in the middle. The CDR3 is made up of 16 amino acids. Germline assignment: CDR1 MNHEY and CDR2 SVGAGI. Here the CDR3 DNA reads TGTGCCAGCAGTTACTCGCTCGACACAATCTCCTACGAGCAGTACTTC. Its protein product is CASSYSLDTISYEQYF.

This clone is a singleton in its sample. V usage is TRBV4-3 and J usage is TRBJ2-1; a possible D gene is TRBD2 (5 bases). The CDR3 length is 16 residues. Trimming shortened V by 1 base and J by 1 base, and 11 bases separated the two germline ends. Looked up from germline, CDR1 is LGHNA and CDR2 is YSLEER. CDR3 DNA sequence: TGCGCCAGCAGCCAAGGGGCCCCGGGGTCCTACAATGAGCAGTTCTTC. Translation gives CASSQGAPGSYNEQFF.

The rearrangement joins TRBV7-8 to TRBJ2-2; D possibly corresponds to TRBD1 (6 bases). The germline CDR1 and CDR2 sequences are SGHVS and FQNEAQ. With 0 bases removed from V and 7 bases from J, the gap between germline ends came to 12 bases. This CDR3 spans 15 amino acids. The CDR3 protein is CASSLAAAGVGELFF. The CDR3 nucleotides are TGTGCCAGCAGCTTAGCGGCGGCAGGGGTCGGGGAGCTGTTTTTT.

The chain is built from TRBV27 and TRBJ2-3, with 9 bases fitting TRBD2. CDR3 length: 15 amino acids. V shed 0 bases, J shed 4 bases, and the junction held 2 bases outside the gene matches. Germline CDR1 and CDR2: MNHEY and SMNVEV (reference sequence). The CDR3 coding sequence is TGTGCCAGCAGTTTATCTAGCGGGAGTCCAGATACGCAGTATTTT. It specifies CASSLSSGSPDTQYF.

This clone came up once. The CDR3 nucleotides are TGTGCCAGCAGCTATACCGGGACTAGTTCCAGTGAGCAGTTCTTC. Encoded protein: CASSYTGTSSSEQFF. The chain couples TRBV11-3 to TRBJ2-1, with 8 positions matching TRBD2. Trimming removed 4 bases from V and 9 bases from J; junction bases left unmatched: 11. Germline assignment: CDR1 SGHNT and CDR2 YENEEA. This CDR3 is built from 15 residues.

The chain joins TRBV6-1 to TRBJ1-6; TRBD1 is a possible D gene (5 bases). V was cut by 1 base and J by 5 bases, with 6 bases left in between. The CDR3 totals 14 residues. The germline gives CDR1 MNHNS, CDR2 SASEGT. For the CDR3, the DNA is TGTGCCAGCAGTGAAGTGGGGCATAATTCACCCCTCCACTTT. Translation: CASSEVGHNSPLHF.

J is TRBJ2-7 and V is TRBV7-3; TRBD1 matches at 8 bases. Germline loops: CDR1 SGHTA, CDR2 FQGTGA. The CDR3 has 15 residues. Unmatched junction bases numbered 18, after V lost 5 bases and J lost 12 bases. The CDR3 protein is CASSPGTGGGSAMYF. The CDR3 bases are TGTGCCAGCAGCCCCGGGACAGGAGGGGGTAGCGCTATGTACTTC.